This T cell receptor beta chain appears in the sequencing data of a study of control samples from healthy donors and cancer patients. The CDR3 extends over 15 amino acids. CDR1 is LNHDA and CDR2 is SQIVND in the germline V gene (reference sequence). V was clipped by 8 bases and J by 1 base, with 16 bases between them. Here immunoSEQ multiplex PCR was the method, and the copy in TCRdb shows in-frame clones only, minus some. The table includes fewer than 120,000 clones, roughly 90% detected once. Source material: PBMCs. This TCR came from an older woman with lung cancer. V and J are TRBV19 and TRBJ2-3; D possibly corresponds to TRBD2 (6 bases). CDR3 DNA: TGTGCCAGTGGGGACTCCCGAATCGGCACAGATACGCAGTATTTT. This codes for CASGDSRIGTDTQYF.